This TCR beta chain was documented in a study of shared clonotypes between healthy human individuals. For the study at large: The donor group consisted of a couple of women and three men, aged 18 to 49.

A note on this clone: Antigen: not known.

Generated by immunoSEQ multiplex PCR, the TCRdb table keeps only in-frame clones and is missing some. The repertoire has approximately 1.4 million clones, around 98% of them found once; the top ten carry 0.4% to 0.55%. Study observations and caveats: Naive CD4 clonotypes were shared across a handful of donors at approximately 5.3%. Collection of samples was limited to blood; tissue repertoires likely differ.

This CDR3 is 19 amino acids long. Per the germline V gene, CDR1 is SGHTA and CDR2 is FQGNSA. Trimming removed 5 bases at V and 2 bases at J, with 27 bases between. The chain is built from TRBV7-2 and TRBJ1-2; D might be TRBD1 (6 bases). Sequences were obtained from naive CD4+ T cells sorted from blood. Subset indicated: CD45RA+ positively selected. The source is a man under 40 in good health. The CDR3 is CASSRGWGRGGLHNYGYTF. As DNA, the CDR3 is TGTGCCAGCAGCCGGGGGTGGGGCAGGGGAGGGTTGCACAACTATGGCTACACCTTC.